This T cell receptor (beta chain) was identified in a study of shared clonotypes between healthy human individuals. Whole-study results and caveats: Naive subsets usually exceeded memory subsets in estimated richness.

Each PCR replicate from the sorted subsets contained about 200 ng DNA, which is some 31,000 T cell genomes. TCRdb keeps only in-frame clones here, not all; method: immunoSEQ multiplex PCR. Here the sample spans approximately 840,000 clones, around 96% being singletons. It was CD45RO-negative cells, positively selected for CCR7, that made up naive CD8 cells, with terminally differentiated effector memory CD45RA+ cells excluded. Free of recent acute infections or vaccinations, the donors were healthy HIV-negative adults. The CDR3 length is 16 residues. Germline assignment: CDR1 MNHNY and CDR2 SVGAGI (reference sequence). V was pared by 4 bases and J by 4 bases, with 10 bases of the junction left unmatched. With regard to this clone: No antigen is known for it.

Input material: naive CD8+ T cells sorted from blood. The sequence derives from a man aged 30 to 45 in good health. The rearrangement joins TRBV6-6 to TRBJ2-1; TRBD2 aligns across 7 bases. DNA for the CDR3: TGTGCCAGCAGTTTTAGTCTAGCGGAACCTTACAATGAGCAGTTCTTC. The encoded protein is CASSFSLAEPYNEQFF.